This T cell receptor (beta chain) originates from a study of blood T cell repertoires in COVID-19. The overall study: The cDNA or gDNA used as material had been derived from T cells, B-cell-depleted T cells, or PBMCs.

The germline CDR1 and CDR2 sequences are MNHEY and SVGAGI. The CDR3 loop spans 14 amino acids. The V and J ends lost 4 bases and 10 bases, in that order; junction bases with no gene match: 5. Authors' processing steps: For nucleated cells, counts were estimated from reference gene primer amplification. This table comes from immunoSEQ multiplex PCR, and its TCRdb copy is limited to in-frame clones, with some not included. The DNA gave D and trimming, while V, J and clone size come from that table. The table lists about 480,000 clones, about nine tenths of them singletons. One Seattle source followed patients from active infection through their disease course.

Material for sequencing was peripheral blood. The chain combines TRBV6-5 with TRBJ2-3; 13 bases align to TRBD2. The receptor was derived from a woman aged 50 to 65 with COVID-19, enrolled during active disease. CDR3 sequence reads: CASSFGTSGESQYF. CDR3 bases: TGTGCCAGCAGTTTCGGGACTAGCGGGGAATCGCAGTATTTT.